What follows are 6 T cell receptor beta chains derived from one specimen sequenced in a study of CD8+ T cells in alopecia areata. cDNA serving as the sequencing template came from extracted, reverse transcribed RNA. The protocol was immunoSEQ multiplex PCR, while the TCRdb copy is restricted to in-frame clones and leaves out a portion. The data show fewer than 70,000 clones, roughly 47% seen once. The specimen was NKG2D-low CD8+ T cells sorted from blood. The origin of the receptors is a human donor with alopecia areata.

This chain joins TRBV5-6 and TRBJ2-5; TRBD2 agrees at 14 bases. The CDR3 consists of 16 residues. J gave up 4 bases and V 2 bases, and 4 bases lay outside the gene matches. Germline V gene sequence: CDR1 SGHDT, CDR2 YYEEEE. DNA of the CDR3: TGTGCCAGCAGCTTCGGACTAGCGGGAGGCCGAGAGACCCAGTACTTC. Translation gives CASSFGLAGGRETQYF.

This clone was detected only a few times. This chain connects TRBV29-1 to TRBJ1-5; D may be TRBD1 (6 bases). The ends were cut back, 1 base at V and 1 base at J, with 8 bases in the middle. CDR1 is SQVTM and CDR2 is ANQGSEA in the germline V gene. The CDR3 loop spans 14 amino acids. The CDR3 bases are TGCAGCGTTGAAGTCGGGGGCAGCAATCAGCCCCAGCATTTT. The encoded protein is CSVEVGGSNQPQHF. Drawing the rest from reference TRBV29-1 and TRBJ1-5, the complete variable domain is SAVISQKPSRDICQRGTSLTIQCQVDSQVTMMFWYRQQPGQSLTLIATANQGSEATYESGFVIDKFPISRPNLTFSTLTVSNMSPEDSSIYLCSVEVGGSNQPQHFGDGTRLSIL.

The V and J genes are TRBV29-1 and TRBJ1-1; the D is unclear. The germline V and J ends were trimmed by 6 bases and 8 bases, with 16 bases remaining between them. Per germline, CDR1 SQVTM and CDR2 ANQGSEA. This CDR3 region has 12 residues. The DNA of the CDR3 is TGCAGCGTCAGATCGAGGGCAGGAGAAGCTTTCTTT. This encodes CSVRSRAGEAFF.

The chain links TRBV28 to TRBJ2-5, with D possibly matching TRBD2 (5 bases). This CDR3 has 14 amino acids. Trimming took off 7 bases at V and 1 base at J, with 13 bases between the two ends. CDR1 is MDHEN and CDR2 is SYDVKM in the germline V gene. The CDR3 loop is CASTEGRPQETQYF. In nucleotides, the CDR3 is TGTGCCAGCACCGAGGGCAGGCCCCAAGAGACCCAGTACTTC. The entire variable domain, with the rest obtained from reference TRBV28 and TRBJ2-5, is as follows: DVKVTQSSRYLVKRTGEKVFLECVQDMDHENMFWYRQDPGLGLRLIYFSYDVKMKEKGDIPEGYSVSREKKERFSLILESASTNQTSMYLCASTEGRPQETQYFGPGTRLLVL.

This clone was detected many times. This chain uses TRBV10-3 with TRBJ2-1; no clear D. This CDR3 has 11 residues. The ends were cut back, 7 bases at V and 5 bases at J, with 6 bases in the middle. Germline V gene lookup returns CDR1 ENHRY and CDR2 SYGVKD. The DNA of the CDR3 is TGTGCCATCAATGCCGACAATGAGCAGTTCTTC. Its protein product is CAINADNEQFF.

By sample fraction, this clone is medium-sized. This sequence joins TRBV19 and TRBJ1-1; possible D gene TRBD1, 6 bases. In germline, CDR1 is LNHDA, CDR2 SQIVND (reference sequence). This CDR3 has 14 amino acids. Deletions cut 5 bases from V and 8 bases from J, with 18 bases between. In nucleotides, the CDR3 is TGTGCCAGTAGTTTCCTCCCGCAGGGGCCCGAAGCTTTCTTT. This sequence encodes CASSFLPQGPEAFF.